This paragraph covers one T cell receptor (beta chain) sequence. This sample is part of a study of blood T cells in healthy people across ages. The V and J ends lost 8 bases and 6 bases, in that order; junction bases with no gene match: 4. CDR3 length: 12 amino acids. The germline V gene encodes CDR1 MNHNS and CDR2 SASEGT. Through a sample-barcoded 5' primer and a J-beta primer mix, a second PCR was run for about 6 to 11 cycles. TCRdb passed the 5' RACE reads through MiXCR, listing each CDR3 protein once. The sample carries around 690,000 distinct CDR3 sequences, roughly 58% recorded once. This sequence originates from a man aged 55-75 years in good health. The source material was blood. V usage is TRBV6-1 and J usage is TRBJ2-1, with 7 nucleotides matching TRBD1. The CDR3 spells CASRYRGNEQFF. In nucleotides, the CDR3 is TGTGCCAGCCGCTACAGGGGCAATGAGCAGTTCTTC.